The rows below give T cell receptor beta chains drawn from one sample of a study of T cells in Graves' hyperthyroidism and ophthalmopathy. TCRdb redid the calling of the multiplex PCR reads with MiXCR, one entry per CDR3 protein. Among roughly 500,000 distinct CDR3 sequences listed, roughly 50% were seen once. The specimen was peripheral blood or thyroid tissue (not recorded which). The receptors here all came from an adult woman with Graves' disease, either hyperthyroidism or ophthalmopathy (not recorded which). Each CDR3 is given with its conserved first and last residue. The order of the fields is V gene, D gene, clone size, J gene, CDR3 DNA, CDR3 protein. The D gene is left open where the match is weak. Not every row has a clone size; where given, it reads once, few, many or a size class.

>TRBV2|-|-|TRBJ1-6
TGTGCCAGCAGTCCACAACGTTACCAACTATCCTATAATTCACCCCTCCACTTT
CASSPQRYQLSYNSPLHF
>TRBV29-1|TRBD2|-|TRBJ2-6
TGCAGCGTTCCTTCGGGGGGTTCTGGGGCCAACGTCCTGACTTTC
CSVPSGGSGANVLTF
>TRBV7-2|-|-|TRBJ2-5
TGTGCCAGCAGCCCGAACAGAGCGTACCAAGAGACCCAGTACTTC
CASSPNRAYQETQYF
>TRBV20-1|-|many|TRBJ2-7
TGCAGTGCTAGGCTCGGGACTCCCTTATTCCTCTACGAGCAGTACTTC
CSARLGTPLFLYEQYF
>TRBV15|-|few|TRBJ2-7
TGTGCCACCAGCAGGGGGACTGACTACGAGCAGTACTTC
CATSRGTDYEQYF
>TRBV5-1|TRBD2|-|TRBJ2-3
TGCGCCAGCAGCCAAGGGACTAGCGGATACACAGATACGCAGTATTTT
CASSQGTSGYTDTQYF
>TRBV10-2|TRBD1|-|TRBJ1-5
TGCGCCAGCTCCCTCCCTGGACAGGGGGTAGGTCAGCCCCAGCATTTT
CASSLPGQGVGQPQHF
>TRBV10-1|-|-|TRBJ2-5
TGCGCCAGCAGTGAGTCGATGGGGACCCAGTACTTC
CASSESMGTQYF
>TRBV10-3|TRBD1|-|TRBJ1-2
TGTGCCATCAGCACATACCGGGACAGGGGGCGAGAGTCCTATGGCTACACCTTC
CAISTYRDRGRESYGYTF
>TRBV29-1|TRBD1|-|TRBJ2-7
TGCAGCGTATCAGGGGGAGAGGTCTACGAGCAGTACTTC
CSVSGGEVYEQYF